What follows is one T cell receptor (beta chain) and its context. Clones were read by immunoSEQ multiplex PCR, and TCRdb kept only the in-frame ones, dropping some. Of some 93,000 clones in the sample, about 89% are singletons; the top ten hold 10%. The data belong to a study of blood T cell repertoires in COVID-19. Study overall: The study drew acute and convalescent COVID-19 samples from the United States, Italy and Spain.

V was trimmed by 4 bases and J by 8 bases, leaving 14 bases between them. Germline CDR1 reads SNHLY; CDR2 reads FYNNEI. The CDR3 contains 13 residues. This TCR was recovered from a man over 45 with acute or convalescent COVID-19. Sample: peripheral blood. The gene calls are TRBV2 and TRBJ1-2; tentatively, D is TRBD1 (6 bases). CDR3 protein: CASSARQAEGYTF. The DNA for the CDR3 is TGTGCCAGCAGTGCCAGACAGGCGGAAGGCTACACCTTC.